This T cell receptor beta chain was captured by sequencing in a study of blood T cell repertoires in COVID-19. About the study: Specimens from acute and convalescent COVID-19 originated in the United States, Italy and Spain. T cells, B-cell-depleted T cells, or PBMCs provided the cDNA or gDNA that served as material.

In the original analysis: Estimation of nucleated cell counts relied on the amplification of reference gene primers. Data came from immunoSEQ multiplex PCR; TCRdb stores just in-frame clones and leaves some out. V and J calls and clone size are as listed in that table; D and trimming were resolved from the DNA. Of about 98,000 clones in the sample, roughly 86% are singletons; the top ten hold approximately 2.9%. The sample taken for sequencing was peripheral blood. The TCR sequence derives from a man in his fifties with active or convalescent COVID-19.

As DNA, the CDR3 is TGTGCCAGCAGCCTTACGGACAAGGGAGAAGCTTTCTTT. This sequence encodes CASSLTDKGEAFF. This chain uses TRBV3-1 (or the pseudogene TRBV3-2) with TRBJ1-1, with D perhaps TRBD1 (5 bases). Germline assignment: CDR1 LGHDT and CDR2 YNNKEL (reference sequence). The V end lost 4 bases, the J end lost 8 bases, and 14 bases lay between the germline ends. The CDR3 covers 13 residues.